The 3 T cell receptor beta chains listed next were all sequenced from one sample in a study of T cell clonality in common variable immunodeficiency. These TCRs are of unknown antigen specificity. General study points: Fewer deletions and N-nucleotide insertions were reportedly seen in common variable immunodeficiency TCR beta sequences.

Assay: immunoSEQ multiplex PCR; the TCRdb copy retains only in-frame clones and omits some. There are around 16,000 clones in the sample, none observed a single time. Source material: peripheral blood mononuclear cells. Source of these receptors: a human donor with common variable immunodeficiency.

In its sample, this clone was seen many times. CDR3 DNA, as far as it was read: TGTGCCAGCAGTTCGGCTGGGACAGGCATTGAA. The encoded protein is CASSSAGTGIE. The entire CDR3 protein reads CASSSAGTGIEAFF. The rearrangement joins TRBV6-2 or TRBV6-3 to TRBJ1-1, with TRBD1 matching over 8 bases. With the read ending 3 residues before the CDR3 end, the germline J gene is used to fill in that end. J was trimmed by 7 bases and V by 4 bases; bases with no gene match: 8. The CDR3 is made up of 14 amino acids. Germline loops: CDR1 MNHEY, CDR2 SVGEGT.

This clone was detected a few times. With the read ending 3 residues before the CDR3 end, the germline J gene is used to fill in that end. The chain has TRBV6-2 or TRBV6-3 and TRBJ2-7; TRBD2 matches at 9 bases. Germline-derived CDR1 and CDR2 are MNHEY and SVGEGT. V lost 2 bases, J lost 6 bases, and 8 bases stayed unmatched. This CDR3 is built from 15 residues. Incomplete CDR3 DNA: TGTGCCAGCAGTTACCGCGGCGGGGGGGCCGTCGAG. It is translated as CASSYRGGGAVE. The whole CDR3 sequence reads CASSYRGGGAVEQYF.

Concerning this clone: The read comes to an end 3 residues before the CDR3 does, leaving the germline J gene to fill in the end. The genes are TRBV11-2 and TRBJ2-7, with 9 bases identical to TRBD1. The CDR3 is made up of 14 amino acids. Germline-derived CDR1 and CDR2 are SGHAT and FQNNGV. Unmatched junction bases numbered 3, after V lost 2 bases and J lost 4 bases. CDR3 DNA (partial): TGTGCCAGCAGCTTAAGGGACAGGGCATACGAG. Amino acids: CASSLRDRAYE. The CDR3 as a whole reads CASSLRDRAYEQYF.